Listed here are 8 T cell receptor beta chains from one sample, sequenced in a study of blood T cell repertoires in COVID-19. TCRdb keeps only in-frame clones here, not all; method: immunoSEQ multiplex PCR. Of under 65,000 clones listed, approximately 86% were seen once; the top ten hold 22%. The sample was peripheral blood. These receptor sequences come from a woman aged 80 or older with COVID-19, enrolled during active disease.

The gene calls are TRBV5-1 and TRBJ2-1; TRBD1 agrees at 9 bases. In germline, CDR1 is SGHRS, CDR2 YFSETQ. Trimming at V came to 5 bases and at J to 7 bases, leaving 7 bases not matched to a gene. This CDR3 is 14 amino acids long. CDR3 bases: TGCGCCAGCAGTGGACAGGGGTTTGGTAATGAGCAGTTCTTC. It codes for CASSGQGFGNEQFF.

The CDR3 region has the DNA TGCGCCAGCGACCTAGGAGGTAGCACAGATACGCAGTATTTT. Encoded protein: CASDLGGSTDTQYF. The chain employs TRBV5-1 and TRBJ2-3; the D gene is possibly TRBD2 (5 bases). CDR1 and CDR2 (germline): SGHRS, YFSETQ. The V end was cut by 7 bases, the J end by 0 bases, with 12 bases between. The CDR3 runs 14 residues.

The gene calls are TRBV5-1 and TRBJ1-6, with D unresolved. Germline lookup yields CDR1 SGHRS and CDR2 YFSETQ. V lost 0 bases and J 0 bases, leaving 10 bases between the germline ends. The CDR3 spans 17 residues. CDR3 in amino acids: CASSLAGAPSYNSPLHF. The CDR3 DNA follows: TGCGCCAGCAGCTTGGCGGGTGCCCCCTCCTATAATTCACCCCTCCACTTT.

J is TRBJ1-5 and V is TRBV5-1; 12 positions match TRBD1. CDR3 size: 15 residues. Germline CDR1 is SGHRS and CDR2 is YFSETQ. The junction had 5 bases not matched to a gene; V was cut back by 3 bases and J by 7 bases. CDR3 sequence (DNA): TGCGCCAGCAGCTCGGGACAGGGGGCCGGGCAGCCCCAGCATTTT. Residues: CASSSGQGAGQPQHF.

The chain is built from TRBV30 and TRBJ2-7; 8 bases map to TRBD1. Per the germline V gene, CDR1 is GTSNPN and CDR2 is SVGIG (reference sequence). The CDR3 contains 14 residues. Trimming cost V 2 bases and J 4 bases; bases outside gene matches: 7. The CDR3 DNA follows: TGTGCCTGGAGTTCCGGGACAGGTCTTTACGAGCAGTACTTC. Residues: CAWSSGTGLYEQYF. Drawing the rest from reference TRBV30 and TRBJ2-7, the complete variable domain is SQTIHQWPATLVQPVGSPLSLECTVEGTSNPNLYWYRQAAGRGLQLLFYSVGIGQISSEVPQNLSASRPQDRQFILSSKKLLLSDSGFYLCAWSSGTGLYEQYFGPGTRLTVT.

The chain combines TRBV2 with TRBJ2-5, with 10 bases identical to TRBD2. The CDR3 is made up of 16 amino acids. Germline assignment: CDR1 SNHLY and CDR2 FYNNEI. Trimming at V came to 6 bases and at J to 3 bases, leaving 10 bases not matched to a gene. The CDR3 coding sequence is TGTGCCAGCAGCAAACCCGGGACTAGCGAAAAAGAGACCCAGTACTTC. This sequence encodes CASSKPGTSEKETQYF.

The chain has TRBV5-1 and TRBJ1-1, with 7 nucleotides matching TRBD1. This CDR3 is 14 amino acids long. Trimming cost V 0 bases and J 7 bases; bases outside gene matches: 6. Germline CDR1 and CDR2: SGHRS and YFSETQ. The CDR3 spells CASSLERQGHEAFF. The CDR3 DNA follows: TGCGCCAGCAGCTTGGAACGACAGGGCCATGAAGCTTTCTTT.

This clone was recorded only once. The chain joins TRBV29-1 to TRBJ1-3; 7 nucleotides align to TRBD1. Germline CDR1 SQVTM, CDR2 ANQGSEA. The CDR3 is 13 residues long. Germline trimming cut 5 bases from V and 0 bases from J; bases unmatched to any gene: 1. The CDR3 DNA reads as TGCAGCGTTCAGGGGGACTCTGGAAACACCATATATTTT. Translation: CSVQGDSGNTIYF.